This T cell receptor beta chain comes out of a study of OX40 agonist ivuxolimab in advanced cancers. Whole-study context: A history of anti-PD-1, anti-PD-L1 or anti-CTLA-4 therapy was acceptable, and 30% to 45% had some.

Some clones are missing from TCRdb's copy, which holds only in-frame ones; the method was immunoSEQ multiplex PCR. The table lists about 89,000 clones, approximately 91% of them singletons. This CDR3 comprises 14 residues. V lost 4 bases and J lost 1, with 9 bases in between. Germline values: CDR1 KGHSH, CDR2 LQKENI. Notes on this clone: Its target is unknown.

Whole-study results and caveats: In the 0.1-3.0 mg/kg groups, partial responders showed among the lowest expansion.

Blood got drawn at baseline, again on cycle 4 day 1, and then on cycle 7 day 1. This TCR derives from an adult with an advanced solid tumor such as melanoma, head and neck, liver or kidney cancer. The sequenced sample was CD4+ or CD8+ T cells sorted from blood, obtained in a trial of the OX40 agonist ivuxolimab. The chain joins TRBV18 to TRBJ2-3; D may correspond to TRBD1 or TRBD2 (5 bases each). This CDR3 reads CASSRDAGTDTQYF. CDR3 bases: TGTGCCAGCTCACGGGACGCTGGCACAGATACGCAGTATTTT.